These 7 T cell receptor beta chains originate from one sample sequenced in a study of human T cells and chemical hapten exposure. Time point here: pre-sensitization, week 0. Treatment reported: therapeutic diphenylcyclopropenone sensitization with weekly scalp DPC. TCRdb recomputed calls from the RACE reads with MiXCR, one row per CDR3 protein. The repertoire holds 240,000 or so distinct CDR3 sequences, with about 9% as singletons. This material consisted of whole blood, taken in connection with sensitization to the hapten diphenylcyclopropenone (DPC). All receptors come from a middle-aged woman with alopecia areata. Some clones in this sample may be carry-over from other donors' samples.

The rearrangement links TRBV7-8 to TRBJ2-2; 8 bases fit TRBD1. The germline V gene encodes CDR1 SGHVS and CDR2 FQNEAQ. The CDR3 sequence is 16 residues long. The J segment lost 4 bases and the V segment lost 5 bases, leaving 9 bases of the junction unmatched. The CDR3 DNA is TGTGCCAGCAGCCTCCACGGACAGGGCACCACCGGGGAGCTGTTTTTT. Its protein is CASSLHGQGTTGELFF.

This clonotype was observed a handful of times. The gene calls are TRBV7-3 and TRBJ2-7, with TRBD2 identical over 7 bases. V lost 3 bases and J lost 3; bases outside the gene matches: 2. The CDR3 covers 13 residues. CDR1 SGHTA and CDR2 FQGTGA come from the germline V gene. CDR3 sequence reads: CASSLRENYEQYF. CDR3 nucleotide sequence: TGTGCCAGCAGCTTGCGGGAGAACTACGAGCAGTACTTC. Complete variable domain (other parts from reference TRBV7-3 and TRBJ2-7): GAGVSQTPSNKVTEKGKYVELRCDPISGHTALYWYRQSLGQGPEFLIYFQGTGAADDSGLPNDRFFAVRPEGSVSTLKIQRTERGDSAVYLCASSLRENYEQYFGPGTRLTVT.

Comment on this clonotype: Germline and junction disagree at one end, which may indicate a read error. This chain joins TRBV7-2 and TRBJ2-4; 7 bases fit TRBD1. The V gene's germline CDR1 is SGHTA and CDR2 FQGNSA. The CDR3 totals 13 residues. Here the CDR3 DNA reads TGTGCCAGCAGTTTAGGGGGCGCCGGCATTCAGTACTTC. Residues: CASSLGGAGIQYF.

The rearrangement joins TRBV28 to TRBJ2-3, with 8 nucleotides matching TRBD1. The V gene's germline CDR1 is MDHEN and CDR2 SYDVKM. The CDR3 consists of 14 residues. V gave up 5 bases and J gave up 2 bases; unmatched junction bases: 3. This CDR3 is CASSRTGLTDTQYF. In nucleotides, the CDR3 is TGTGCCAGCAGTCGGACAGGGCTCACAGATACGCAGTATTTT.

The chain is built from TRBV9 and TRBJ1-6, with D possibly TRBD1 on 5 matching bases. This CDR3 has 16 residues. V lost 2 bases and J 2 bases, leaving 11 bases between the germline ends. Germline CDR1 is SGDLS and CDR2 is YYNGEE. CDR3 DNA sequence: TGTGCCAGCAGCGTTGGGTCGACAGCCTATAATTCACCCCTCCACTTT. This gives the protein CASSVGSTAYNSPLHF.

The chain is built from TRBV6-5 and TRBJ2-1, with 7 bases lining up with TRBD2. Germline CDR1 and CDR2: MNHEY and SVGAGI. CDR3 length: 15 amino acids. V dropped 5 bases and J dropped 7; count of bases not matched to a gene: 11. The CDR3 DNA follows: TGTGCCAGCAGTCCCCCTGGCGGGAGAAGGAATGAGCAGTTCTTC. It specifies CASSPPGGRRNEQFF.

Note on this clonotype: Since no conserved phenylalanine or tryptophan closes the CDR3, a read error is the likely cause. The J gene is TRBJ2-3, the V gene TRBV20-1; TRBD2 matches at 12 bases. CDR1 DFQATT and CDR2 SNEGSKA come from the germline V gene (reference sequence). The CDR3 is made up of 18 amino acids. The junction had 14 bases not matched to a gene; V was cut back by 6 bases and J by 1 base. CDR3 sequence (DNA): TGCAGTGCCCCCGGACTAGCGGGAATGGGGTTAGGCACAGATACGCAGTATTTG. It translates to CSAPGLAGMGLGTDTQYL.